Reported below is one T cell receptor (beta chain). The sample belongs to a study of technical replicates of blood from several donors. CDR3 length: 15 residues. Looked up from germline, CDR1 is SGHVS and CDR2 is FQNEAQ. After removal of 4 bases from V and 4 bases from J, the junction contained 8 bases not matched to a gene. TCRdb keeps only in-frame clones here, not all; method: immunoSEQ multiplex PCR. The table records 65,000 to 80,000 clones, roughly 97% of them present only once. The chain links TRBV7-8 to TRBJ2-7, with 9 bases lining up with TRBD1. The material sequenced was T cells isolated from PBMCs. The TCR sequence derives from a human donor in good health. DNA for the CDR3: TGTGCCAGCAGCTCGTCAACCGGGACAGGGTACGAGCAGTACTTC. This sequence encodes CASSSSTGTGYEQYF. The full variable domain, rest sourced from reference TRBV7-8 and TRBJ2-7, is GAGVSQSPRYKVAKRGQDVALRCDPISGHVSLFWYQQALGQGPEFLTYFQNEAQLDKSGLPSDRFFAERPEGSVSTLKIQRTQQEDSAVYLCASSSSTGTGYEQYFGPGTRLTVT.